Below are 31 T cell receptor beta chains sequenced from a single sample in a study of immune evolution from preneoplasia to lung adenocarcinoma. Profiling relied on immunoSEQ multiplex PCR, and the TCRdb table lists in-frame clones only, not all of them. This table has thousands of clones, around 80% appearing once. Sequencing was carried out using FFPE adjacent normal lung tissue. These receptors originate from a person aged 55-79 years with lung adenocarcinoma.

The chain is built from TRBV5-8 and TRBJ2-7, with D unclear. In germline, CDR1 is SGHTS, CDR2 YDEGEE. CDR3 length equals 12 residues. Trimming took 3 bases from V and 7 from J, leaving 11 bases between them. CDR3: CASSSDIIEQYF. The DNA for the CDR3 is TGTGCCAGCAGCTCCGATATTATAGAGCAGTACTTC.

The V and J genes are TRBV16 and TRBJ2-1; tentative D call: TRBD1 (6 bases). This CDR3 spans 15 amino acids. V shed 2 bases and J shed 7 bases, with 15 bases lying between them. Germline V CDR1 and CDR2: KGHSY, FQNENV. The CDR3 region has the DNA TGTGCCAGCAGCCAAGTAACAGGGTTTGGGAATGAGCAGTTCTTC. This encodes CASSQVTGFGNEQFF.

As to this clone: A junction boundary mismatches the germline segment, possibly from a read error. The CDR3 region has the DNA TGTGCTAGCAGCTTAGGTAGCGGGAAAGGGGCAGATACGCAGTATTTT. Translated, it gives CASSLGSGKGADTQYF. The J gene is TRBJ2-3, the V gene TRBV7-7, with 8 bases that match TRBD2. The germline V gene encodes CDR1 SSHAT and CDR2 FNYEAQ (reference sequence). The CDR3 totals 16 residues.

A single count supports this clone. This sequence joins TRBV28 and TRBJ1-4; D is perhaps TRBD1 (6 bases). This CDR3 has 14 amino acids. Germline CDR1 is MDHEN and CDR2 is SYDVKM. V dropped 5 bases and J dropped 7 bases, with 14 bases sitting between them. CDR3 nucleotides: TGTGCCAGCAGTGACGGGAACAGGGCTGAAAAACTGTTTTTT. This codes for CASSDGNRAEKLFF.

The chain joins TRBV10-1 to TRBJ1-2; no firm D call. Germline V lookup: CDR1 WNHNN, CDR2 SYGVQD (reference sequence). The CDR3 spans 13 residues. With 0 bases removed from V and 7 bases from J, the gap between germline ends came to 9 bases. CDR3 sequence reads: CASSESRSTGYTF. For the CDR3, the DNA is TGCGCCAGCAGTGAGTCGCGGAGCACTGGCTACACCTTC.

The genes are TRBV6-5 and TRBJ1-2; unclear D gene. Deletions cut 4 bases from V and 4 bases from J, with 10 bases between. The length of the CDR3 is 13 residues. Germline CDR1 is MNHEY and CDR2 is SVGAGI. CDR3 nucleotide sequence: TGTGCCAGCAGTTCCAGTAGGAGCTATGGCTACACCTTC. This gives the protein CASSSSRSYGYTF.

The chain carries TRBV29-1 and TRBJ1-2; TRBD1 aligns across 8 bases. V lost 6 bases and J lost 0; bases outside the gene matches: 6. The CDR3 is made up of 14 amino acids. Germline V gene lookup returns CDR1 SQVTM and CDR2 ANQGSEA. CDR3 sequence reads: CSVWDRSSNYGYTF. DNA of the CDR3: TGCAGCGTCTGGGACAGGAGCTCTAACTATGGCTACACCTTC.

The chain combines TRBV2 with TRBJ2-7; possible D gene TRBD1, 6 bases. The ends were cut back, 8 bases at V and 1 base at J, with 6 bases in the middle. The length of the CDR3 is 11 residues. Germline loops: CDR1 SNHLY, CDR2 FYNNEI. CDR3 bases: TGTGCCAGCGGGACATCCTACGAGCAGTACTTC. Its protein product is CASGTSYEQYF.

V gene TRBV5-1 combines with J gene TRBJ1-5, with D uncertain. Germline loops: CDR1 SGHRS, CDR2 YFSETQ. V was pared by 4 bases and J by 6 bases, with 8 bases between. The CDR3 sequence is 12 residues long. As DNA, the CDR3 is TGCGCCAGCAGCCCGGACGGTCAGCCCCAGCATTTT. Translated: CASSPDGQPQHF.

CDR3 loop: CASSPPGLASTGELFF. The CDR3 bases are TGTGCCAGCTCACCACCGGGGCTAGCGAGCACCGGGGAGCTGTTTTTT. V usage is TRBV18 and J usage is TRBJ2-2; D might be TRBD2 (6 bases). V dropped 0 bases and J dropped 4 bases, with 12 bases sitting between them. CDR1 is KGHSH, CDR2 LQKENI, per germline. CDR3 length: 16 residues.

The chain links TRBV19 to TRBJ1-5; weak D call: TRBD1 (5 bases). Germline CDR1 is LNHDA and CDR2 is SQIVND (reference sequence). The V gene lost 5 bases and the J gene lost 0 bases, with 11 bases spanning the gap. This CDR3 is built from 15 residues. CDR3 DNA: TGTGCCAGTAGTGCCACAGGCGGTAGCAATCAGCCCCAGCATTTT. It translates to CASSATGGSNQPQHF.

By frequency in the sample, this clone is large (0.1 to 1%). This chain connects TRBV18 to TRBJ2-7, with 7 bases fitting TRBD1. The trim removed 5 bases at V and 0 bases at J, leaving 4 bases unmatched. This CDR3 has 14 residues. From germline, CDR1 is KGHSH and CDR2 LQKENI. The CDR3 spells CASSGTVNSYEQYF. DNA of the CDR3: TGTGCCAGCTCAGGGACAGTGAACTCCTACGAGCAGTACTTC.

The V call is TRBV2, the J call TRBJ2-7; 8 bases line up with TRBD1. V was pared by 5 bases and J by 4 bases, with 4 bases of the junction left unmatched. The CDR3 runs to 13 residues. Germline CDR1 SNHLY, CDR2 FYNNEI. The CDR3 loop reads CASSRQGRYEQYF. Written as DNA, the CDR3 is TGTGCCAGCAGTCGACAGGGGAGGTACGAGCAGTACTTC.

The CDR3 DNA reads TGTGCCAGTAGTCCCCTACAGGGGTTCAACGAGCAGTACTTC. Its protein is CASSPLQGFNEQYF. The chain joins TRBV19 to TRBJ2-7; 7 bases map to TRBD1. Trimming took 5 bases from V and 5 from J; bases not matched to a gene: 9. Germline loops: CDR1 LNHDA, CDR2 SQIVND (reference sequence). This CDR3 region has 14 residues.

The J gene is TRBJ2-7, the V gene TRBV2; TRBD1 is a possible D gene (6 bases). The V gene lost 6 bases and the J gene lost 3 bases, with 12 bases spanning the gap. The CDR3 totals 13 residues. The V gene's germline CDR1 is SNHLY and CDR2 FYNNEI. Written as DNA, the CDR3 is TGTGCCAGCAGAAAAGGACAGATCTACGAGCAGTACTTC. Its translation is CASRKGQIYEQYF.

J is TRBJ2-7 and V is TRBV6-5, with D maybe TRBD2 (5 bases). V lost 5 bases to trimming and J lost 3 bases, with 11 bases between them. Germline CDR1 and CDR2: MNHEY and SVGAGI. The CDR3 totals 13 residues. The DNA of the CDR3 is TGTGCCAGCAGTGCCTTCGAGGGCTACGAGCAGTACGTC. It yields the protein CASSAFEGYEQYV.

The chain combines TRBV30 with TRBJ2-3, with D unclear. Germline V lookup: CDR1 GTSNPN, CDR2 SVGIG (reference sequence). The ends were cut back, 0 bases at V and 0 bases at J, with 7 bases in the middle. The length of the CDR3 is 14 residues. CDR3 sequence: CAWSVSLSTDTQYF. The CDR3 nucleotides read TGTGCCTGGAGTGTTAGCCTTAGCACAGATACGCAGTATTTT.

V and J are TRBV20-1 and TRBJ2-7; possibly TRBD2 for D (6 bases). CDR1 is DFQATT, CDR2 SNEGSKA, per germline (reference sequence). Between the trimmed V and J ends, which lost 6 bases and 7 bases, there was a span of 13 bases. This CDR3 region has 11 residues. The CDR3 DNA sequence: TGCAGTGCCCTCGGAGGGCGGGAGCAGTACGTC. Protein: CSALGGREQYV.

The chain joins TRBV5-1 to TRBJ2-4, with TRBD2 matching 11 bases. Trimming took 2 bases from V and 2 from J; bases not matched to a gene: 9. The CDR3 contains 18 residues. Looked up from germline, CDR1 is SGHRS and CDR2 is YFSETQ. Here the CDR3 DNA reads TGCGCCAGCAGCTTAACATTTTTAGCGGGAGGGACCAAAAACATTCAGTACTTC. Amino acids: CASSLTFLAGGTKNIQYF.

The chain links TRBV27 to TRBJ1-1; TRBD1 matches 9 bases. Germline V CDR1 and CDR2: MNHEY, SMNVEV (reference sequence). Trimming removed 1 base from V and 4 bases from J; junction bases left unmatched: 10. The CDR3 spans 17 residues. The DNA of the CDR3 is TGTGCCAGCAGTTTATGGACAACAGGGGGCGCGAGCACTGAAGCTTTCTTT. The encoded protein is CASSLWTTGGASTEAFF.

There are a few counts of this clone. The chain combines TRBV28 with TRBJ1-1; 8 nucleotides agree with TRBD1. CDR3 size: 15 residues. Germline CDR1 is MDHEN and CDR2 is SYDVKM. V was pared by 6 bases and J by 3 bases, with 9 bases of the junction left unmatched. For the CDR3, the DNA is TGTGCCAGCAGCCGACGGGGACAGGAGGACACTGAAGCTTTCTTT. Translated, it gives CASSRRGQEDTEAFF.

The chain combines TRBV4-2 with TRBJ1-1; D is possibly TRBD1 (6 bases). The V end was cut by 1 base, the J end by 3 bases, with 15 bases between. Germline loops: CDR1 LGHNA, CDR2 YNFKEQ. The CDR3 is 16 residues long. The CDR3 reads CASSQAGGAGDTEAFF. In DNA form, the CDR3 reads TGTGCCAGCAGCCAAGCGGGGGGGGCCGGGGACACTGAAGCTTTCTTT.

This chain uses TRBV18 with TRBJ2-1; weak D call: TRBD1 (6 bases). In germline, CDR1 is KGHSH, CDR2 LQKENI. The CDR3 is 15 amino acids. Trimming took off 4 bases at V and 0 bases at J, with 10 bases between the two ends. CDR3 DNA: TGTGCCAGCTCACTCCGGGACATCTCCTACAATGAGCAGTTCTTC. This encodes CASSLRDISYNEQFF.

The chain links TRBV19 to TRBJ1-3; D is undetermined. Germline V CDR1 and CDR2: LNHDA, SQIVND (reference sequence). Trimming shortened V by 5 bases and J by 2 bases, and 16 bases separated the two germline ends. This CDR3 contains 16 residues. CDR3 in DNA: TGTGCCAGTAGTGCAGACACCGGACCACCTGGAAACACCATATATTTT. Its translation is CASSADTGPPGNTIYF.

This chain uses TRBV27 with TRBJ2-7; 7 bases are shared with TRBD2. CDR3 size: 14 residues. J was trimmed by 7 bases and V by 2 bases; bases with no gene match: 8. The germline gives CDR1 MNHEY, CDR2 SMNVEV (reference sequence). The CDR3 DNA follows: TGTGCCAGCAGTTTAGACGCGGGAGTGCGGGAGCAGTACTTC. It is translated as CASSLDAGVREQYF.

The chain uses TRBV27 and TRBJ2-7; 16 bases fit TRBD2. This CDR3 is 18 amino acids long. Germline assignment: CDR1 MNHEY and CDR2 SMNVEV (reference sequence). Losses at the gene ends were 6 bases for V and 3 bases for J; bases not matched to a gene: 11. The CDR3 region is CASRASGLAGGSVYEQYF. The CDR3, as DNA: TGTGCCAGCAGGGCTTCGGGACTAGCGGGAGGGAGCGTCTACGAGCAGTACTTC.

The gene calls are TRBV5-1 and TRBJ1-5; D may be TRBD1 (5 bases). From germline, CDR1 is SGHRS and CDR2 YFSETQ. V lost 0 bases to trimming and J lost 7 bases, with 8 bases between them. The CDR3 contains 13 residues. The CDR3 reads CASSLEGLQPQHF. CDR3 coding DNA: TGCGCCAGCAGCTTGGAGGGGTTACAGCCCCAGCATTTT.

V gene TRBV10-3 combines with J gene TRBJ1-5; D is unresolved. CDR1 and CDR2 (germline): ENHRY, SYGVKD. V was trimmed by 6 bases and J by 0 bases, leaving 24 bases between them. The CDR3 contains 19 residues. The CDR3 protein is CAIRARTSDGSYSNQPQHF. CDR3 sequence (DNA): TGTGCCATCAGAGCCCGGACTTCAGACGGATCTTATAGCAATCAGCCCCAGCATTTT.

The CDR3 protein is CASSLGWASGGQETQYF. The CDR3, as DNA: TGTGCCAGCAGCTTAGGGTGGGCTAGCGGGGGGCAAGAGACCCAGTACTTC. V and J are TRBV11-2 and TRBJ2-5; TRBD2 aligns across 11 bases. The CDR3 spans 17 residues. CDR1 SGHAT and CDR2 FQNNGV come from the germline V gene. J lost 2 bases, V lost 1 base, and 6 bases had no gene match.

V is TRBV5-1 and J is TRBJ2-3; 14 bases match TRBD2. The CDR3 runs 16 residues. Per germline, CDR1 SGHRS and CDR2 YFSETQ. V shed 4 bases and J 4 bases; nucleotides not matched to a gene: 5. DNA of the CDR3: TGCGCCAGCAGCACGGGACTAGCGGGAGTATCAGATACGCAGTATTTT. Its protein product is CASSTGLAGVSDTQYF.

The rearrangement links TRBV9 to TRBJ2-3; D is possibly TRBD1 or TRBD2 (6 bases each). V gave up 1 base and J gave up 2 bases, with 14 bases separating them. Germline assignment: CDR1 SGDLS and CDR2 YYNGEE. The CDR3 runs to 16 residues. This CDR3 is CASSVIGGTNTDTQYF. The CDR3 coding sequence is TGTGCCAGCAGCGTAATTGGAGGGACAAACACAGATACGCAGTATTTT.